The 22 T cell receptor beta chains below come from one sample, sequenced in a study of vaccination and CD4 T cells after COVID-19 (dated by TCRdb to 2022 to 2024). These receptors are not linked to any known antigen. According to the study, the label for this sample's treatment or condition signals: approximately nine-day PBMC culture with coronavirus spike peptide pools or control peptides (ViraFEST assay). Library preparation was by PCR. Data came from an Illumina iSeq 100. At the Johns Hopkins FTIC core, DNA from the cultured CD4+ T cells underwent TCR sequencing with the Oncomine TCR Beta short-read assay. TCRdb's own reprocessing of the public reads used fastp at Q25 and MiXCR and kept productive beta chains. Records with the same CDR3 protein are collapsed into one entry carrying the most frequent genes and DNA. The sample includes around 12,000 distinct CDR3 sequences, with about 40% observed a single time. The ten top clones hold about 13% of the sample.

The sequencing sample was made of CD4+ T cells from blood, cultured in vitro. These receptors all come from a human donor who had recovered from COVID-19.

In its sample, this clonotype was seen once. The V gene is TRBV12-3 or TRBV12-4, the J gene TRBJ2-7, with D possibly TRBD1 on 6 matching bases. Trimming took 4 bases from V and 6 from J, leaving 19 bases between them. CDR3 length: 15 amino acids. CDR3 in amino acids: CASSSSRQASSEQYF. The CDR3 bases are TGTGCCAGCAGTTCTTCTCGACAGGCTTCTAGCGAGCAGTACTTC.

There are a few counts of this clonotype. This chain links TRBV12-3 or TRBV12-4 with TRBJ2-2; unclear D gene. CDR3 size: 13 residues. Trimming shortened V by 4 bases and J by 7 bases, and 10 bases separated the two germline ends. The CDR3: CASSWVAYGELFF. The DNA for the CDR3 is TGTGCCAGCAGTTGGGTCGCCTACGGGGAGCTGTTTTTT.

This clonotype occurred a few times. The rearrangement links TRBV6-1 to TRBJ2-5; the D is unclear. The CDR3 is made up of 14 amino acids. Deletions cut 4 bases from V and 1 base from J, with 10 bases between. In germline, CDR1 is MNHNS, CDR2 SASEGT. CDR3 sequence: CASSVQRTQETQYF. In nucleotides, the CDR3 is TGTGCCAGCAGTGTACAGAGGACCCAAGAGACCCAGTACTTC.

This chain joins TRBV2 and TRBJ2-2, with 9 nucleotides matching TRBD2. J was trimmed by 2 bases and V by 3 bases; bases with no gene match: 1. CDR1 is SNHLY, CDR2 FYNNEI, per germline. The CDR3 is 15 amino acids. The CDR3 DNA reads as TGTGCCAGCAGTGAGACTAGCGGTAACACCGGGGAGCTGTTTTTT. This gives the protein CASSETSGNTGELFF.

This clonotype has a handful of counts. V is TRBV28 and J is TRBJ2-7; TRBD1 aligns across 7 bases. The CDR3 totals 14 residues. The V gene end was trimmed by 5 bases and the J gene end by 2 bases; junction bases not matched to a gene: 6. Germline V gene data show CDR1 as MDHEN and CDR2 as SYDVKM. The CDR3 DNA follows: TGTGCCAGCAGTGCCGGGACAGACACCTACGAGCAGTACTTC. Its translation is CASSAGTDTYEQYF.

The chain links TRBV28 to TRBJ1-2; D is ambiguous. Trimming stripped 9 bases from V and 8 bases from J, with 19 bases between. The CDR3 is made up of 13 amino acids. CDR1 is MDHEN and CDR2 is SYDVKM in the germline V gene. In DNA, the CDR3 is TGTGCCAGTCGGGCAGGCGCATGGGAAGGCTACACCTTC. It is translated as CASRAGAWEGYTF.

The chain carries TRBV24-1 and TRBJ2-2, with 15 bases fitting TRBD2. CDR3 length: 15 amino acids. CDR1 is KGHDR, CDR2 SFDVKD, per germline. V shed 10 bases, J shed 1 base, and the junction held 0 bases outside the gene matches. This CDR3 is CATGLAGGNTGELFF. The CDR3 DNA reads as TGTGCCACGGGACTAGCGGGAGGGAACACCGGGGAGCTGTTTTTT.

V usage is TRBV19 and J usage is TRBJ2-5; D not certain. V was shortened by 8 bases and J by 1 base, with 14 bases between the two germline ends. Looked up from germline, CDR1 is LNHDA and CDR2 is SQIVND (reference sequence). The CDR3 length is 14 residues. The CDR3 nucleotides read TGTGCCAGTCGACTGGACGCCAGCCAAGAGACCCAGTACTTC. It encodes CASRLDASQETQYF.

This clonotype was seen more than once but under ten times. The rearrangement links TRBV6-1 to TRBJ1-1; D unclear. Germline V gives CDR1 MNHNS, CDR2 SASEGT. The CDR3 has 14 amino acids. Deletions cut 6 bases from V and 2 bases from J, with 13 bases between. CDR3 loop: CASSPWTDNTEAFF. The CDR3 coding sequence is TGTGCCAGCAGCCCGTGGACGGATAACACTGAAGCTTTCTTT.

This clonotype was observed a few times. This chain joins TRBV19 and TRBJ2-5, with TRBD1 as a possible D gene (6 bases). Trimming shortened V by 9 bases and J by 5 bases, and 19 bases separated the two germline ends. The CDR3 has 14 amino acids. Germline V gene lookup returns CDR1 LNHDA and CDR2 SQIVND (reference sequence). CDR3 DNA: TGTGCCAGCCAGGACAGCACGAGGAGGGAGACCCAGTACTTC. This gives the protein CASQDSTRRETQYF.

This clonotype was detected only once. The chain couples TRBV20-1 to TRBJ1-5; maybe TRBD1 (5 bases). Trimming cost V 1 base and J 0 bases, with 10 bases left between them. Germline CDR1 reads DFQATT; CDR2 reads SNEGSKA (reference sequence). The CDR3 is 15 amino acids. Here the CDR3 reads CSARGTPFSNQPQHF. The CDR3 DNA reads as TGCAGTGCTAGAGGGACACCCTTTAGCAATCAGCCCCAGCATTTT.

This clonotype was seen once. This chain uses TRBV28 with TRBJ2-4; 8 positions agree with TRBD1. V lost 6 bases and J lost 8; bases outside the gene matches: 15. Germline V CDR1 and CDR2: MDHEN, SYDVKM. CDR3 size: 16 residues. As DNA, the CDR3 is TGTGCCAGCAGATCCTCCCAGGGGGCGAAAGAGGACATTCAGTACTTC. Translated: CASRSSQGAKEDIQYF.

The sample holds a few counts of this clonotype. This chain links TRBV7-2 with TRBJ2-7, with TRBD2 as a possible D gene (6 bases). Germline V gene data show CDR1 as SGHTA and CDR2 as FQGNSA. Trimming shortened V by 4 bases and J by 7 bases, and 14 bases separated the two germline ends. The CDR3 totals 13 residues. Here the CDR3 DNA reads TGTGCCAGCAGCTCGGTGGGGGGTCGGGAGCAGTACTTC. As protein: CASSSVGGREQYF.

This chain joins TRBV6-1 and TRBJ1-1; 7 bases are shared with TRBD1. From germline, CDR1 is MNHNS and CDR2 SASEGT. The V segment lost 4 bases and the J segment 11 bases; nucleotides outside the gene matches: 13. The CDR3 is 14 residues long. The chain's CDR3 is CASSAILDRERAFF. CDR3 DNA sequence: TGTGCCAGCAGTGCCATCCTAGACAGGGAAAGGGCTTTCTTT.

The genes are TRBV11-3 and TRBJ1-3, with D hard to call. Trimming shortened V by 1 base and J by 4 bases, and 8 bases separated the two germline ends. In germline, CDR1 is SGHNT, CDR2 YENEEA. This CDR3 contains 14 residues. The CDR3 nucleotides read TGTGCCAGCAGCTTAGCGACATTCGGAAACACCATATATTTT. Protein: CASSLATFGNTIYF.

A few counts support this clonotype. The CDR3 DNA reads TGTGCCAGCAGCTCAAGGTGGACCGGGGAGCTGTTTTTT. It encodes CASSSRWTGELFF. This chain links TRBV5-6 with TRBJ2-2, with D uncertain. The germline gives CDR1 SGHDT, CDR2 YYEEEE. This CDR3 has 13 residues. V was cut by 3 bases and J by 5 bases, with 8 bases left in between.

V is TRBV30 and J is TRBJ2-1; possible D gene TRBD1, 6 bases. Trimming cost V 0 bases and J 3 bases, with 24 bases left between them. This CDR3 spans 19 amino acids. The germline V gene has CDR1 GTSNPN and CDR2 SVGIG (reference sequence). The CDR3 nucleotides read TGTGCCTGGAGTGTACTAAGGGGGAGAACCTCCGTCCTCTACAATGAGCAGTTCTTC. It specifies CAWSVLRGRTSVLYNEQFF.

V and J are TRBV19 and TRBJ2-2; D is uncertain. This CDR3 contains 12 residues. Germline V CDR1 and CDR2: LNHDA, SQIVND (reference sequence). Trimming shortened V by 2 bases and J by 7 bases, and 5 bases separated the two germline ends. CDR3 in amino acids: CASSIIGGELFF. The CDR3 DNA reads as TGTGCCAGTAGTATAATAGGCGGGGAGCTGTTTTTT. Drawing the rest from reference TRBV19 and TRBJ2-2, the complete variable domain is DGGITQSPKYLFRKEGQNVTLSCEQNLNHDAMYWYRQDPGQGLRLIYYSQIVNDFQKGDIAEGYSVSREKKESFPLTVTSAQKNPTAFYLCASSIIGGELFFGEGSRLTVL.

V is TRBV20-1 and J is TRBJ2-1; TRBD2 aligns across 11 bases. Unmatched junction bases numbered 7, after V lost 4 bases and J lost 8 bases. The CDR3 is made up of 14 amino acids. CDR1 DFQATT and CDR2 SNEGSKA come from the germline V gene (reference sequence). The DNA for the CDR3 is TGCAGTGCTACCGGGACTAGCGGAAGCCATGAGCAGTTCTTC. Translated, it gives CSATGTSGSHEQFF.

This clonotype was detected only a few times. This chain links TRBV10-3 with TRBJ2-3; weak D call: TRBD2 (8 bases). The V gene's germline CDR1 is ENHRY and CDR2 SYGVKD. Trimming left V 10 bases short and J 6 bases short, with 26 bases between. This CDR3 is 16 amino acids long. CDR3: CATGGGSGSIVDTQYF. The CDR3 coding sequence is TGTGCCACAGGGGGGGGGAGCGGGAGCATCGTGGATACGCAGTATTTT.

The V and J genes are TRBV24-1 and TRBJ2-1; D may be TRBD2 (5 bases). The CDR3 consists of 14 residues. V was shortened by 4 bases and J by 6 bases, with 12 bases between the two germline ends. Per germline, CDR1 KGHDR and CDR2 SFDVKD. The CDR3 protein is CATSDPGLPNEQFF. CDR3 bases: TGTGCCACCAGTGACCCTGGACTCCCCAATGAGCAGTTCTTC.

The CDR3 bases are TGTGCCTGGAGTAGTATGGACAGTTGGAACTATGGCTACACCTTC. Its protein product is CAWSSMDSWNYGYTF. V and J are TRBV30 and TRBJ1-2; weak D call: TRBD1 (6 bases). V was cut by 2 bases and J by 2 bases, with 15 bases left in between. Germline CDR1 GTSNPN, CDR2 SVGIG (reference sequence). CDR3 length: 15 residues.